The 8 T cell receptor beta chains reported below all come from one sample, sequenced in a study of beta chain features in type 1 diabetes. The whole isolated RNA underwent reverse transcription, so sequencing captured expressed TCRB transcripts. Libraries were prepared by immunoSEQ multiplex PCR; TCRdb keeps only in-frame clonotypes and omits some of them. This sample has a few hundred thousand clones; approximately 15% occur once, and the top ten carry 5.5% to 7.5%. Source material: central memory CD4+ T cells from blood. The receptors derive from a man under 40 in good health.

This clone was found a few times. The rearrangement links TRBV29-1 to TRBJ2-6; 7 nucleotides line up with TRBD1. With V trimmed by 6 bases and J by 2 bases, 4 bases remained unmatched. This CDR3 has 14 amino acids. Germline-derived CDR1 and CDR2 are SQVTM and ANQGSEA. DNA of the CDR3: TGCAGCGTCGCGACAGGGACTGGGGCCAACGTCCTGACTTTC. This translates into CSVATGTGANVLTF. Full variable domain (outside the CDR3, taken from reference TRBV29-1 and TRBJ2-6): SAVISQKPSRDICQRGTSLTIQCQVDSQVTMMFWYRQQPGQSLTLIATANQGSEATYESGFVIDKFPISRPNLTFSTLTVSNMSPEDSSIYLCSVATGTGANVLTFGAGSRLTVL.

The V and J genes are TRBV4-2 and TRBJ1-1, with 8 bases fitting TRBD1. From germline, CDR1 is LGHNA and CDR2 YNFKEQ. Trimming cost V 4 bases and J 5 bases; bases outside gene matches: 15. The CDR3 is made up of 17 amino acids. The CDR3 nucleotides read TGTGCCAGCAGCCCTTCAATCCAGGGGGCAAGACGAACTGAAGCTTTCTTT. It encodes CASSPSIQGARRTEAFF.

This clone turned up a few times. The V and J genes are TRBV27 and TRBJ2-7; tentatively, D is TRBD1 (6 bases). The CDR3 loop spans 14 amino acids. Between the trimmed V and J ends, which lost 7 bases and 2 bases, there was a span of 15 bases. Germline V gene data show CDR1 as MNHEY and CDR2 as SMNVEV (reference sequence). The CDR3 region is CASTTRQETYEQYF. Here the CDR3 DNA reads TGTGCCAGCACCACCAGACAGGAGACCTACGAGCAGTACTTC.

The chain is built from TRBV5-6 and TRBJ2-1; D remains ambiguous. Germline V lookup: CDR1 SGHDT, CDR2 YYEEEE. CDR3 length: 12 amino acids. V shed 5 bases and J shed 5 bases, with 8 bases lying between them. CDR3 loop: CASRVVNNEQFF. The CDR3 nucleotides read TGTGCCAGCAGGGTGGTGAACAATGAGCAGTTCTTC.

This clone was counted a few times. V usage is TRBV18 and J usage is TRBJ1-2; no clear D gene. CDR1 and CDR2 (germline): KGHSH, LQKENI. The CDR3 is made up of 14 amino acids. Trimming shortened V by 2 bases and J by 2 bases, and 9 bases separated the two germline ends. As DNA, the CDR3 is TGTGCCAGCTCACCAGAATCCTCGAACTATGGCTACACCTTC. Translation gives CASSPESSNYGYTF.

This chain uses TRBV5-1 with TRBJ2-7, with D possibly matching TRBD2 (6 bases). The CDR3 runs 15 residues. Germline CDR1 reads SGHRS; CDR2 reads YFSETQ. V was trimmed by 4 bases and J by 0 bases, leaving 14 bases between them. This chain's CDR3 is CASSPRGGSSYEQYF. CDR3 coding DNA: TGCGCCAGCAGCCCCCGGGGAGGTAGCTCCTACGAGCAGTACTTC.

In its sample, this clone was seen many times. Distinct nucleotide sequences in the sample also encode this CDR3. The chain links TRBV2 to TRBJ2-2; D is ambiguous. The germline V and J ends were trimmed by 9 bases and 3 bases, with 8 bases remaining between them. CDR3 length: 12 residues. The germline V gene encodes CDR1 SNHLY and CDR2 FYNNEI. CDR3 nucleotide sequence: TGTGCCAGTGGGGTCGACACCGGGGAGCTGTTTTTT. Protein: CASGVDTGELFF. Filled out from reference TRBV2 and TRBJ2-2, the complete variable domain reads EPEVTQTPSHQVTQMGQEVILRCVPISNHLYFYWYRQILGQKVEFLVSFYNNEISEKSEIFDDQFSVERPDGSNFTLKIRSTKLEDSAMYFCASGVDTGELFFGEGSRLTVL.

This clone has a handful of counts. The genes are TRBV6-5 and TRBJ1-4, with unresolved D. Trimming cost V 4 bases and J 2 bases, with 2 bases left between them. There are 12 residues in the CDR3. Per germline, CDR1 MNHEY and CDR2 SVGAGI. The CDR3 region is CASSSTNEKLFF. The CDR3, as DNA: TGTGCCAGCAGTTCGACTAATGAAAAACTGTTTTTT.